The rows below give T cell receptor beta chains drawn from one sample of a study of cytomegalovirus exposure and HLA in healthy donors. The data were produced by immunoSEQ multiplex PCR, yet TCRdb's version contains in-frame clones alone and is incomplete. Of 65,000 to 75,000 clones listed, roughly 79% are singletons. Material for sequencing was PBMCs. The source of these receptors is a man aged 50-60 years in good health and CMV-seronegative. Each CDR3 is given with its conserved first and last residue. Each record gives: J gene, clone size, V gene, D gene, CDR3 protein, CDR3 DNA. The D gene is left open where the match is weak. Where a row states a size, it is once, few, many or the class of an expanded clone; other rows omit it.

J gene: TRBJ1-1
clone size: few
V gene: TRBV25-1
D gene: -
CDR3 protein: CASSVATEAFF
CDR3 DNA: TGTGCCAGCAGCGTAGCGACTGAAGCTTTCTTT

J gene: TRBJ2-7
clone size: -
V gene: TRBV5-6
D gene: -
CDR3 protein: CASSVRVPHYEQYF
CDR3 DNA: TGTGCCAGCAGCGTACGGGTCCCGCACTACGAGCAGTACTTC

J gene: TRBJ1-1
clone size: -
V gene: TRBV27
D gene: -
CDR3 protein: CASSPAGSVNTEAFF
CDR3 DNA: TGTGCCAGCAGCCCTGCGGGTTCTGTGAACACTGAAGCTTTCTTT

J gene: TRBJ1-1
clone size: -
V gene: TRBV5-1
D gene: TRBD1
CDR3 protein: CASSRSGQGNTEAFF
CDR3 DNA: TGCGCCAGCAGTAGGTCGGGACAGGGGAACACTGAAGCTTTCTTT

J gene: TRBJ2-5
clone size: -
V gene: TRBV5-4
D gene: -
CDR3 protein: CASSPGGLGETQYF
CDR3 DNA: TGTGCCAGCAGCCCGGGGGGCTTGGGAGAGACCCAGTACTTC

J gene: TRBJ1-5
clone size: -
V gene: TRBV2
D gene: -
CDR3 protein: CASRGSSQTQHF
CDR3 DNA: TGTGCCAGCAGGGGCTCGAGCCAGACCCAGCATTTT

J gene: TRBJ1-1
clone size: -
V gene: TRBV9
D gene: -
CDR3 protein: CASSGTENTEAFF
CDR3 DNA: TGTGCCAGCAGCGGGACAGAAAACACTGAAGCTTTCTTT

J gene: TRBJ2-7
clone size: -
V gene: TRBV2
D gene: -
CDR3 protein: CASSTGRGFYEQYF
CDR3 DNA: TGTGCCAGCAGTACAGGGAGAGGTTTCTACGAGCAGTACTTC

J gene: TRBJ1-1
clone size: -
V gene: TRBV6-5
D gene: -
CDR3 protein: CASSSLLEAFF
CDR3 DNA: TGTGCCAGCAGTTCCCTCCTAGAAGCTTTCTTT

J gene: TRBJ1-2
clone size: -
V gene: TRBV7-9
D gene: TRBD1
CDR3 protein: CASSLAGTGGAYGYTF
CDR3 DNA: TGTGCCAGCAGCTTAGCCGGGACAGGGGGCGCCTATGGCTACACCTTC

J gene: TRBJ1-1
clone size: few
V gene: TRBV6-5
D gene: TRBD1
CDR3 protein: CASTQDRRGNTEAFF
CDR3 DNA: TGTGCCAGCACCCAGGACAGGCGGGGCAACACTGAAGCTTTCTTT

J gene: TRBJ1-4
clone size: -
V gene: TRBV18
D gene: TRBD1
CDR3 protein: CASSPNRGPNEKLFF
CDR3 DNA: TGTGCCAGCTCACCTAACAGGGGACCTAATGAAAAACTGTTTTTT

J gene: TRBJ2-3
clone size: once
V gene: TRBV5-6
D gene: -
CDR3 protein: CASSPESTDTQYF
CDR3 DNA: TGTGCCAGCAGCCCGGAGAGCACAGATACGCAGTATTTT

J gene: TRBJ2-7
clone size: -
V gene: TRBV21-1
D gene: -
CDR3 protein: CASSKSHRGSSYEQYF
CDR3 DNA: TGTGCCAGCAGCAAAAGTCACAGGGGCAGCTCCTACGAGCAGTACTTC

J gene: TRBJ2-7
clone size: -
V gene: TRBV29-1
D gene: TRBD2
CDR3 protein: CSVGTSGRGYEQYF
CDR3 DNA: TGCAGCGTTGGGACTAGCGGGAGGGGGTACGAGCAGTACTTC

J gene: TRBJ1-5
clone size: -
V gene: TRBV6-1
D gene: -
CDR3 protein: CASSSRETNQPQHF
CDR3 DNA: TGTGCCAGCAGTTCTCGGGAGACCAATCAGCCCCAGCATTTT

J gene: TRBJ2-3
clone size: -
V gene: TRBV7-8
D gene: TRBD2
CDR3 protein: CASSLAVTSRSTDTQYF
CDR3 DNA: TGTGCCAGCAGCTTAGCGGTGACTAGCAGAAGCACAGATACGCAGTATTTT

J gene: TRBJ2-1
clone size: -
V gene: TRBV6-5
D gene: TRBD2
CDR3 protein: CASSYSELAGFNEQFF
CDR3 DNA: TGTGCCAGCAGTTACTCGGAACTAGCGGGGTTCAATGAGCAGTTCTTC

J gene: TRBJ2-5
clone size: -
V gene: TRBV18
D gene: TRBD1
CDR3 protein: CASSSEDRRLQETQYF
CDR3 DNA: TGTGCCAGCTCATCAGAGGACAGGCGGCTCCAAGAGACCCAGTACTTC

J gene: TRBJ1-5
clone size: -
V gene: TRBV18
D gene: -
CDR3 protein: CASSPSGEKNQPQHF
CDR3 DNA: TGTGCCAGCTCACCATCAGGGGAGAAGAATCAGCCCCAGCATTTT

J gene: TRBJ2-1
clone size: -
V gene: TRBV4-1
D gene: TRBD1
CDR3 protein: CASSQTGWEQFF
CDR3 DNA: TGCGCCAGCAGCCAGACAGGGTGGGAGCAGTTCTTC

J gene: TRBJ1-2
clone size: -
V gene: TRBV6-5
D gene: -
CDR3 protein: CASTGGGHGYTF
CDR3 DNA: TGTGCCAGCACCGGAGGCGGGCATGGCTACACCTTC

J gene: TRBJ2-7
clone size: -
V gene: TRBV5-1
D gene: TRBD1
CDR3 protein: CASSRDGQGAYEQYF
CDR3 DNA: TGCGCCAGCAGCCGCGATGGGCAGGGGGCCTACGAGCAGTACTTC